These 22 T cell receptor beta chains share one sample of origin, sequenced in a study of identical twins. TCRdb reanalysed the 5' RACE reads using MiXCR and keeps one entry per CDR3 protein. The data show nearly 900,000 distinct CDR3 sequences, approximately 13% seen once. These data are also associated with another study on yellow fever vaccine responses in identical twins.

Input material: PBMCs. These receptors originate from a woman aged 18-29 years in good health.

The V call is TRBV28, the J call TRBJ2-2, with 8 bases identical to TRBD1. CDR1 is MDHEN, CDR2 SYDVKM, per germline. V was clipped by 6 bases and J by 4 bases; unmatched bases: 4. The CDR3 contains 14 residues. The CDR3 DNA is TGTGCCAGCAGAACGGGACAGGTCACCGGGGAGCTGTTTTTT. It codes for CASRTGQVTGELFF.

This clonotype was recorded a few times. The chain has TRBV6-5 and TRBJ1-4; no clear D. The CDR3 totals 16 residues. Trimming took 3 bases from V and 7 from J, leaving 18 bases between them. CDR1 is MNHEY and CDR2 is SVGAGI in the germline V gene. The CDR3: CASSYKGVRGSEKLFF. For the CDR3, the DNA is TGTGCCAGCAGTTATAAAGGAGTGAGAGGGAGTGAAAAACTGTTTTTT.

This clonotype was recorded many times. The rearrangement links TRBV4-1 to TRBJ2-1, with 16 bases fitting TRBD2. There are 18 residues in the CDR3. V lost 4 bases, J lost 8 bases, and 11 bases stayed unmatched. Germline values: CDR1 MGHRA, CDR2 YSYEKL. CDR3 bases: TGCGCCAGCAGCCGCGGGACTAGCGGGGGGGCGATTAACGATGAGCAGTTCTTC. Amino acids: CASSRGTSGGAINDEQFF.

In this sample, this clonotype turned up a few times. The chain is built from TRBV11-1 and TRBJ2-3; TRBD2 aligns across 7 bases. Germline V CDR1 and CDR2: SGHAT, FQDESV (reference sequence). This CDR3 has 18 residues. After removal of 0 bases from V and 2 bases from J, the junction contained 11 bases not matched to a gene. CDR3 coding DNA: TGTGCCAGCAGCTTAGCGGCGGGCTACGGGACTACCACAGATACGCAGTATTTT. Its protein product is CASSLAAGYGTTTDTQYF.

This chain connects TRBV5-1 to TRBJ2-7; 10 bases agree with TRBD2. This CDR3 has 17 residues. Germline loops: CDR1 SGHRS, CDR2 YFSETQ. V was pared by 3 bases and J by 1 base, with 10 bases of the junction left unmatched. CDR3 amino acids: CASSWRTSGEVSYEQYF. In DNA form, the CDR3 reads TGCGCCAGCAGCTGGAGGACTAGCGGCGAGGTATCCTACGAGCAGTACTTC.

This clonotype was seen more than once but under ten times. CDR3 sequence: CASSLVISGNTIYF. The CDR3 DNA follows: TGTGCCAGCAGTTTGGTGATCTCTGGAAACACCATATATTTT. V gene TRBV28 combines with J gene TRBJ1-3; D gene uncertain. V lost 3 bases, J lost 0 bases, and 6 bases lay in between. Germline values: CDR1 MDHEN, CDR2 SYDVKM. This CDR3 region has 14 residues.

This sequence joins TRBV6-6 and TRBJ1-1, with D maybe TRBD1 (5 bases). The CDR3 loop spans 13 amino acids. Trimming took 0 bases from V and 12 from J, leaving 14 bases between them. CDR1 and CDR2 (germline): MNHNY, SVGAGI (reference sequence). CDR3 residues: CASSYSEQGRTFF. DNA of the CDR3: TGTGCCAGCAGTTACTCGGAGCAGGGACGGACTTTCTTT.

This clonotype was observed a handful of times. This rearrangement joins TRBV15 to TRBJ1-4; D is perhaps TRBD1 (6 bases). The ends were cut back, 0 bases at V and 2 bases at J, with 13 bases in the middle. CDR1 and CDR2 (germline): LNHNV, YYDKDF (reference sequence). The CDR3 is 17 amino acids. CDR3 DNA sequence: TGTGCCACCAGCAGAGATGGGCTACAGGGTACTAATGAAAAACTGTTTTTT. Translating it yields CATSRDGLQGTNEKLFF.

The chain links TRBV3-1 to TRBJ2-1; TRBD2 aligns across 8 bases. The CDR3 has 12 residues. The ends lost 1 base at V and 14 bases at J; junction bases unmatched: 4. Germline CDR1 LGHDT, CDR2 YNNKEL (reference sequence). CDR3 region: CASSQAGGPEFF. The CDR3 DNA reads TGTGCCAGCAGCCAAGCGGGAGGGCCCGAGTTCTTC.

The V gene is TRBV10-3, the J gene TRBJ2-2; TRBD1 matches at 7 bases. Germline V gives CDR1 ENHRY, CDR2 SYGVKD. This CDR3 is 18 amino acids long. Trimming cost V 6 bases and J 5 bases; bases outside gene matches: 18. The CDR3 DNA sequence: TGTGCCATCAGCGCACATATAAACAGGGGCGCGATAACCGGGGAGCTGTTTTTT. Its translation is CAISAHINRGAITGELFF.

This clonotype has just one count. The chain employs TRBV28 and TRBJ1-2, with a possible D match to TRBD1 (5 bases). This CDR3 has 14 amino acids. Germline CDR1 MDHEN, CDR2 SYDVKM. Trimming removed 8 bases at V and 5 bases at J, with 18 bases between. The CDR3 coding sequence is TGTGCCAGCCGCGGAGTAGGCGACAGATATGGCTACACCTTC. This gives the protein CASRGVGDRYGYTF.

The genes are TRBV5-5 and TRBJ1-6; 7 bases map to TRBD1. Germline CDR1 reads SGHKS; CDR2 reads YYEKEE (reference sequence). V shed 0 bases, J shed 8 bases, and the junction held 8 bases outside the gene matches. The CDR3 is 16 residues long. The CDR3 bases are TGTGCCAGCAGCTTGGCGGTGACAGGGAGGGATTCACCCCTCCACTTT. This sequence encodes CASSLAVTGRDSPLHF. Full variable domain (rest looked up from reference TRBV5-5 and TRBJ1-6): DAGVTQSPTHLIKTRGQQVTLRCSPISGHKSVSWYQQVLGQGPQFIFQYYEKEERGRGNFPDRFSARQFPNYSSELNVNALLLGDSALYLCASSLAVTGRDSPLHFGNGTRLTVT.

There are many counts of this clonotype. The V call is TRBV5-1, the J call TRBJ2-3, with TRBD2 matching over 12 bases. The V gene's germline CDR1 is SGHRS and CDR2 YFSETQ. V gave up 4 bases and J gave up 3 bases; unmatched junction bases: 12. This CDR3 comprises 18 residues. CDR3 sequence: CASSRLAGAHEPTDTQYF. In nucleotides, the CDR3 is TGCGCCAGCAGCAGACTAGCGGGGGCCCACGAACCTACAGATACGCAGTATTTT.

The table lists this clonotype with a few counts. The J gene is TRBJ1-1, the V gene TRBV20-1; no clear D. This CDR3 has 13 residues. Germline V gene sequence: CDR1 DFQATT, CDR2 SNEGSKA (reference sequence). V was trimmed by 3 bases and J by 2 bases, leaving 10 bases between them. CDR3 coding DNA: TGCAGTGCTAGCGGTCAGATTAACACTGAAGCTTTCTTT. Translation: CSASGQINTEAFF.

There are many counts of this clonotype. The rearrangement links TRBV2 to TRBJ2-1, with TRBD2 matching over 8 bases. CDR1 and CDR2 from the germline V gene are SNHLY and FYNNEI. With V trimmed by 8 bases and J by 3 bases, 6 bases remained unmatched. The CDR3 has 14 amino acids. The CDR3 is CASPSGSNYNEQFF. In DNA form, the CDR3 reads TGTGCCAGCCCGAGCGGGAGTAACTACAATGAGCAGTTCTTC.

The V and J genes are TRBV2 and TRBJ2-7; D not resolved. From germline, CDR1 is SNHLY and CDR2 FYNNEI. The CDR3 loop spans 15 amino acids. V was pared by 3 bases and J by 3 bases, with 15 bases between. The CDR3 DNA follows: TGTGCCAGCAGTGAGGTAGGGCATGCTTTCTACGAGCAGTACTTC. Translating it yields CASSEVGHAFYEQYF. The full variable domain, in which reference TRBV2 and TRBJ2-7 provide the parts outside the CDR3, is EPEVTQTPSHQVTQMGQEVILRCVPISNHLYFYWYRQILGQKVEFLVSFYNNEISEKSEIFDDQFSVERPDGSNFTLKIRSTKLEDSAMYFCASSEVGHAFYEQYFGPGTRLTVT.

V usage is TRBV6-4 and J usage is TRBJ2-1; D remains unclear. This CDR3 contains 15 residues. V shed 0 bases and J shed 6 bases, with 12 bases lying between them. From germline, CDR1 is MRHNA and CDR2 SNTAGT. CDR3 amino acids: CASSDSKAAPNEQFF. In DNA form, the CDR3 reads TGTGCCAGCAGTGACTCGAAGGCAGCCCCCAATGAGCAGTTCTTC.

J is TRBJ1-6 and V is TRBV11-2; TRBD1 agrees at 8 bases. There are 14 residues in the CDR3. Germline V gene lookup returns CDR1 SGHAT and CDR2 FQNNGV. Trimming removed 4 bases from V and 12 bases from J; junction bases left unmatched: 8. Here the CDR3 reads CASSSQGATVPLHF. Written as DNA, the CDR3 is TGTGCCAGCAGCTCTCAGGGGGCAACGGTACCCCTCCACTTT.

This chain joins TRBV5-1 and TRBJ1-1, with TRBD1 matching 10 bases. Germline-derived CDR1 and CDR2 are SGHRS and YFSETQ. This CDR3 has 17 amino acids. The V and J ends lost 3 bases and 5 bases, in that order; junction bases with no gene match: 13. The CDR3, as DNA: TGCGCCAGCAGCTCTGGTCCCGGGACAGGGGCGGGGACTGAAGCTTTCTTT. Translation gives CASSSGPGTGAGTEAFF.

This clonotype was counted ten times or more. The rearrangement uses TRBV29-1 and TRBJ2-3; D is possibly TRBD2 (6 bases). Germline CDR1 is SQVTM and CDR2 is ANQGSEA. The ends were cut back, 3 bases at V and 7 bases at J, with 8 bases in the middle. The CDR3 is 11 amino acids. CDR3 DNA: TGCAGCGTTGACGGGAGTAATACGCAGTATTTT. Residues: CSVDGSNTQYF.

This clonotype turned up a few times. The CDR3 bases are TGTGCCAGCAGCGTTACAGGGGACCCCGGGGAGCTGTTTTTT. Translation: CASSVTGDPGELFF. The rearrangement links TRBV7-9 to TRBJ2-2; TRBD1 matches at 7 bases. The junction had 6 bases not matched to a gene; V was cut back by 5 bases and J by 6 bases. The CDR3 has 14 amino acids. CDR1 and CDR2 (germline): SEHNR, FQNEAQ (reference sequence).

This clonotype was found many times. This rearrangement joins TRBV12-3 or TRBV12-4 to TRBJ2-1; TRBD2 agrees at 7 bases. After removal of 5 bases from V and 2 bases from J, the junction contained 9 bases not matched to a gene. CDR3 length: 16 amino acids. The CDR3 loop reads CASSPMAGDPYNEQFF. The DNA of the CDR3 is TGTGCCAGCAGTCCCATGGCGGGAGACCCCTACAATGAGCAGTTCTTC.